One and the same sample provided the 30 T cell receptor beta chains below, sequenced in a study of cytomegalovirus exposure and HLA in healthy donors. With 60 Vbeta and 13 Jbeta primers, the PCR was carried out. Profiling relied on immunoSEQ multiplex PCR, and the TCRdb table lists in-frame clones only, not all of them. This table holds about 170,000 clones, more than 75% found once. The sequenced material came from PBMCs. The receptor source for this set is a man under 40 in good health and CMV-seropositive.

This rearrangement joins TRBV6-5 to TRBJ2-2, with a tentative D call TRBD1 (6 bases). Trimming took off 8 bases at V and 4 bases at J, with 14 bases between the two ends. Germline CDR1 MNHEY, CDR2 SVGAGI. The CDR3 spans 14 residues. The CDR3 is CASRTVPFTGELFF. The CDR3 nucleotides read TGTGCCAGCCGGACAGTTCCCTTCACCGGGGAGCTGTTTTTT.

This rearrangement joins TRBV21-1 to TRBJ1-3. TRBV21-1 is given as a pseudogene. This CDR3 is 16 amino acids long. CDR3 coding DNA: TGTGCCAGCAGCAAATGGGGAGGGGAGTCCGGAAACACCATATATTTT. It codes for CASSKWGGESGNTIYF.

Points on this clone: The junction does not match germline at one end; this may be a read error. The chain has TRBV25-1 and TRBJ2-6, with a weak D call TRBD1 (5 bases). The V gene's germline CDR1 is MGHDK and CDR2 SYGVNS. This CDR3 contains 17 residues. The CDR3 region is CASSESKSFSGANVPTF. CDR3 DNA: TGTGCCAGCAGTGAATCGAAGTCATTCTCTGGGGCCAACGTCCCGACTTTC. The full variable domain, completed using reference TRBV25-1 and TRBJ2-6, is EADIYQTPRYLVIGTGKKITLECSQTMGHDKMYWYQQDPGMELHLIHYSYGVNSTEKGDLSSESTVSRIRTEHFPLTLESARPSHTSQYLCASSESKSFSGANVPTFGAGSRLTVL.

The V and J genes are TRBV7-8 and TRBJ2-7; TRBD1 matches 10 bases. Germline V gives CDR1 SGHVS, CDR2 FQNEAQ. V was clipped by 0 bases and J by 3 bases; unmatched bases: 2. The CDR3 covers 15 residues. Here the CDR3 DNA reads TGTGCCAGCAGCTTAGCGGGACAGGGGAGCTACGAGCAGTACGTC. Protein product: CASSLAGQGSYEQYV.

The genes are TRBV10-3 and TRBJ2-3, with 10 bases identical to TRBD2. The CDR3 runs to 16 residues. Germline V gene lookup returns CDR1 ENHRY and CDR2 SYGVKD. After removal of 3 bases from V and 9 bases from J, the junction contained 12 bases not matched to a gene. This chain's CDR3 is CAISERLAGAPDTQYF. The CDR3 DNA follows: TGTGCCATCAGTGAAAGGCTAGCGGGGGCCCCCGACACGCAGTATTTT.

As regards this clone: At one end, the junction sequence differs from germline, possibly due to a read error. The genes are TRBV7-9 and TRBJ2-7, with TRBD2 matching 7 bases. The CDR3 totals 14 residues. Germline CDR1 is SEHNR and CDR2 is FQNEAQ (reference sequence). The CDR3 DNA sequence: TGTTCCAGCAGCTTAGGCGGGAGCGCCTACGAGCAGTACTTC. Translated: CSSSLGGSAYEQYF. The whole variable domain, remainder taken from reference TRBV7-9 and TRBJ2-7, is DTGVSQNPRHKITKRGQNVTFRCDPISEHNRLYWYRQTLGQGPEFLTYFQNEAQLEKSRLLSDRFSAERPKGSFSTLEIQRTEQGDSAMYLCSSSLGGSAYEQYFGPGTRLTVT.

The rearrangement joins TRBV6-5 to TRBJ2-4, with TRBD1 matching 7 bases. The CDR3 consists of 13 residues. In germline, CDR1 is MNHEY, CDR2 SVGAGI. The V and J ends lost 7 bases and 6 bases, in that order; junction bases with no gene match: 6. In DNA, the CDR3 is TGTGCCAGCATGGGTGCAGGGGGAAACATTCAGTACTTC. Translated: CASMGAGGNIQYF.

This chain connects TRBV19 to TRBJ1-5; D gene uncertain. This CDR3 spans 14 amino acids. The V end lost 8 bases, the J end lost 0 bases, and 11 bases lay between the germline ends. The germline CDR1 and CDR2 sequences are LNHDA and SQIVND (reference sequence). DNA for the CDR3: TGTGCCAGTTCGGGCGGGGATAGCAATCAGCCCCAGCATTTT. Amino acids: CASSGGDSNQPQHF.

J is TRBJ2-5 and V is TRBV7-2; D remains unclear. V lost 2 bases to trimming and J lost 1 base, with 5 bases between them. Germline CDR1 and CDR2: SGHTA and FQGNSA. The CDR3 is made up of 13 amino acids. The CDR3 DNA reads as TGTGCCAGCAGCTTATTGAGCCAAGAGACCCAGTACTTC. Encoded protein: CASSLLSQETQYF.

V usage is TRBV5-1 and J usage is TRBJ2-3; TRBD2 is a possible D gene (6 bases). V was trimmed by 0 bases and J by 3 bases, leaving 11 bases between them. This CDR3 spans 15 amino acids. Germline values: CDR1 SGHRS, CDR2 YFSETQ. This CDR3 reads CASSLVADQTDTQYF. CDR3 nucleotide sequence: TGCGCCAGCAGCTTGGTAGCGGATCAGACAGATACGCAGTATTTT. Using reference TRBV5-1 and TRBJ2-3 for the parts outside the CDR3, the full variable domain is KAGVTQTPRYLIKTRGQQVTLSCSPISGHRSVSWYQQTPGQGLQFLFEYFSETQRNKGNFPGRFSGRQFSNSRSEMNVSTLELGDSALYLCASSLVADQTDTQYFGPGTRLTVL.

The CDR3: CATSRGAGTGFYGYTF. Written as DNA, the CDR3 is TGTGCCACCAGCAGAGGGGCCGGGACAGGCTTCTATGGCTACACCTTC. This chain links TRBV15 with TRBJ1-2, with TRBD1 matching over 8 bases. With V trimmed by 1 base and J by 4 bases, 8 bases remained unmatched. This CDR3 is built from 16 residues. CDR1 LNHNV and CDR2 YYDKDF come from the germline V gene (reference sequence).

In this sample, this clone turned up a few times. V usage is TRBV9 and J usage is TRBJ2-1; 10 positions agree with TRBD2. In germline, CDR1 is SGDLS, CDR2 YYNGEE. The CDR3 runs to 16 residues. J was trimmed by 4 bases and V by 1 base; bases with no gene match: 5. The CDR3 protein is CASSVRRLAGYNEQFF. As DNA, the CDR3 is TGTGCCAGCAGCGTACGTCGACTAGCGGGTTACAATGAGCAGTTCTTC.

This chain connects TRBV5-4 to TRBJ1-4; tentative D call: TRBD1 (5 bases). V was cut by 4 bases and J by 9 bases, with 19 bases left in between. There are 15 residues in the CDR3. CDR1 SGHNT and CDR2 YYREEE come from the germline V gene (reference sequence). As DNA, the CDR3 is TGTGCCAGCAGCCATTCCAAGGGGCGATCCCAAAAACTGTTTTTT. Protein sequence: CASSHSKGRSQKLFF.

Only a few counts were recorded for this clone. The chain couples TRBV6-5 to TRBJ1-1; D ambiguous. The germline V and J ends were trimmed by 5 bases and 0 bases, with 10 bases remaining between them. The CDR3 is made up of 14 amino acids. Germline loops: CDR1 MNHEY, CDR2 SVGAGI. This chain's CDR3 is CASSGAAMNTEAFF. CDR3 nucleotides: TGTGCCAGCAGTGGCGCGGCGATGAACACTGAAGCTTTCTTT.

The chain carries TRBV27 and TRBJ1-1, with D unresolved. This CDR3 has 14 amino acids. The germline V gene has CDR1 MNHEY and CDR2 SMNVEV (reference sequence). V lost 0 bases and J lost 1, with 6 bases in between. This CDR3 reads CASSLSAGNTEAFF. The CDR3 DNA is TGTGCCAGCAGTTTATCGGCAGGGAACACTGAAGCTTTCTTT.

The chain employs TRBV4-2 and TRBJ2-1; 12 nucleotides line up with TRBD2. Germline CDR1 LGHNA, CDR2 YNFKEQ. The CDR3 sequence is 16 residues long. J gave up 5 bases and V 1 base, and 3 bases lay outside the gene matches. The CDR3 sequence: CASSQVRLAGDNEQFF. The CDR3 DNA follows: TGTGCCAGCAGCCAAGTAAGACTAGCGGGAGACAATGAGCAGTTCTTC.

A few counts support this clone. This chain connects TRBV5-1 to TRBJ2-7; 7 bases agree with TRBD1. Germline V gene data show CDR1 as SGHRS and CDR2 as YFSETQ. J lost 2 bases, V lost 0 bases, and 2 bases had no gene match. The CDR3 contains 14 residues. DNA of the CDR3: TGCGCCAGCAGCTTGGGACAGGGTCCCTACGAGCAGTACTTC. It encodes CASSLGQGPYEQYF. Using reference TRBV5-1 and TRBJ2-7 for the parts outside the CDR3, the full variable domain is KAGVTQTPRYLIKTRGQQVTLSCSPISGHRSVSWYQQTPGQGLQFLFEYFSETQRNKGNFPGRFSGRQFSNSRSEMNVSTLELGDSALYLCASSLGQGPYEQYFGPGTRLTVT.

The rearrangement links TRBV7-6 to TRBJ1-1; D not certain. This CDR3 region has 15 residues. The germline V gene has CDR1 SGHVS and CDR2 FNYEAQ. The V end lost 1 base, the J end lost 4 bases, and 13 bases lay between the germline ends. The CDR3 DNA is TGTGCCAGCAGCTTAGTATCACGGGGTGGCACTGAAGCTTTCTTT. It translates to CASSLVSRGGTEAFF.

This clone has only one observation. The chain carries TRBV11-2 and TRBJ2-7; 8 bases are a match to TRBD2. V lost 2 bases and J lost 3; bases outside the gene matches: 6. The germline gives CDR1 SGHAT, CDR2 FQNNGV. The CDR3 consists of 15 residues. The CDR3 is CASSLRSGSSYEQYF. CDR3 in DNA: TGTGCCAGCAGCTTACGAAGCGGGAGCAGCTACGAGCAGTACTTC.

DNA for the CDR3: TGTGCCAGCAGTTACACCAGTCCGGGGGAGGAGACCCAGTACTTC. Translating gives CASSYTSPGEETQYF. This chain joins TRBV6-5 and TRBJ2-5; D is possibly TRBD2 (6 bases). The V end lost 2 bases, the J end lost 5 bases, and 15 bases lay between the germline ends. Germline CDR1 and CDR2: MNHEY and SVGAGI. The CDR3 has 15 residues.

The rearrangement joins TRBV4-1 to TRBJ1-2, with TRBD1 identical over 8 bases. Trimming at V came to 4 bases and at J to 7 bases, leaving 8 bases not matched to a gene. This CDR3 is 14 amino acids long. Germline CDR1 reads MGHRA; CDR2 reads YSYEKL. The CDR3 region is CASSPSTGEFGYTF. CDR3 nucleotide sequence: TGCGCCAGCAGCCCGTCGACAGGGGAATTTGGCTACACCTTC.

The chain couples TRBV11-3 to TRBJ2-1; 10 nucleotides match TRBD2. Germline lookup yields CDR1 SGHNT and CDR2 YENEEA. The CDR3 contains 15 residues. Trimming cost V 5 bases and J 4 bases; bases outside gene matches: 5. CDR3 sequence reads: CASSKLAGRYNEQFF. CDR3 DNA sequence: TGTGCCAGCAGCAAACTAGCGGGGCGGTACAATGAGCAGTTCTTC.

This clone was picked up one time. V usage is TRBV9 and J usage is TRBJ1-1; 9 positions match TRBD1. The CDR3 spans 17 residues. CDR1 and CDR2 (germline): SGDLS, YYNGEE. The V and J ends lost 2 bases and 0 bases, in that order; junction bases with no gene match: 8. The CDR3 loop is CASSVTGTGFLNTEAFF. For the CDR3, the DNA is TGTGCCAGCAGCGTTACCGGGACAGGGTTTCTGAACACTGAAGCTTTCTTT.

The chain employs TRBV5-1 and TRBJ1-1; D call uncertain. The CDR3 has 14 amino acids. Per the germline V gene, CDR1 is SGHRS and CDR2 is YFSETQ. The V end was cut by 5 bases, the J end by 4 bases, with 15 bases between. The CDR3 region is CASSFQDLSTEAFF. For the CDR3, the DNA is TGCGCCAGCAGTTTCCAGGATTTGAGCACTGAAGCTTTCTTT.

V and J are TRBV6-5 and TRBJ2-7; D may be TRBD2 (6 bases). Deletions cut 6 bases from V and 4 bases from J, with 13 bases between. CDR3 length: 13 residues. The germline CDR1 and CDR2 sequences are MNHEY and SVGAGI. CDR3 coding DNA: TGTGCCAGCAGGGCTAGCGAGCCTTACGAGCAGTACGTC. Translating it yields CASRASEPYEQYV.

The V gene is TRBV10-3, the J gene TRBJ1-5; 7 positions agree with TRBD1. Germline values: CDR1 ENHRY, CDR2 SYGVKD. The CDR3 extends over 14 amino acids. V was pared by 6 bases and J by 2 bases, with 4 bases of the junction left unmatched. The CDR3 sequence is CAIRRQGRNQPQHF. Here the CDR3 DNA reads TGTGCCATCAGGAGACAGGGCCGCAATCAGCCCCAGCATTTT.

The V call is TRBV2, the J call TRBJ1-2; 7 bases match TRBD1. The CDR3 contains 12 residues. Germline values: CDR1 SNHLY, CDR2 FYNNEI. V shed 7 bases and J 10 bases; nucleotides not matched to a gene: 9. The CDR3 sequence: CASNPTGSVYTF. CDR3 DNA sequence: TGTGCCAGCAACCCGACAGGGTCTGTCTACACCTTC.

This chain connects TRBV14 to TRBJ2-7, with a tentative D call TRBD1 (6 bases). This CDR3 is built from 15 residues. The V end lost 0 bases, the J end lost 7 bases, and 16 bases lay between the germline ends. Germline CDR1 reads SGHDN; CDR2 reads FVKESK. CDR3 residues: CASSQDWTAMREQYF. In DNA form, the CDR3 reads TGTGCCAGCAGCCAAGATTGGACAGCAATGAGGGAGCAGTACTTC.

The CDR3 nucleotides are TGTGCCAGCGGGACTAGCGGACCCACAGATACGCAGTATTTT. This translates into CASGTSGPTDTQYF. The chain uses TRBV25-1 and TRBJ2-3; 11 nucleotides line up with TRBD2. The trim removed 8 bases at V and 2 bases at J, leaving 3 bases unmatched. The CDR3 is 14 amino acids. Germline V lookup: CDR1 MGHDK, CDR2 SYGVNS.

This clone was seen a few times. V and J are TRBV4-1 and TRBJ2-1, with 8 bases matching TRBD2. The germline CDR1 and CDR2 sequences are MGHRA and YSYEKL. The CDR3 runs 16 residues. The junction had 10 bases not matched to a gene; V was cut back by 1 base and J by 8 bases. The CDR3 nucleotides are TGCGCCAGCAGCCAAGGACCGCTAGCGGGTCCCGATGAGCAGTTCTTC. It is translated as CASSQGPLAGPDEQFF.